Sequencing of this T cell receptor (beta chain) was carried out in a study of stem cell transplantation in POMP-related autoinflammatory disease. On the study more broadly: Impaired MHC class I-dependent CD8+ differentiation was hypothesized from defective thymoproteasomes. Study-level results: In PRAID patients, the number of distinct TRB V-J gene pairings was restricted. Across all analyzed T-cell subsets, patients with PRAID tended toward reduced diversity and increased clonality.

With 1 base removed from V and 2 bases from J, the gap between germline ends came to 12 bases. This CDR3 spans 15 amino acids. From germline, CDR1 is SGHRS and CDR2 YFSETQ. Remarks on this clone: Its cognate antigen is unknown. The sample holds other DNA sequences that translate to the same CDR3.

Clones were read by immunoSEQ multiplex PCR, and TCRdb kept only the in-frame ones, dropping some. The sample includes 68,000 or so clones, roughly 90% of them seen just once. Sequenced material: CD4+ T cells from PBMCs, taken after stem cell transplantation. J is TRBJ1-1 and V is TRBV5-1; TRBD1 might be the D (6 bases). This clonotype originated in a human patient with POMP-related autoinflammation and immune dysregulation (PRAID). Some T cells may have originated in the graft donor. CDR3 loop: CASSLTGTVNTEAFF. CDR3 nucleotide sequence: TGCGCCAGCAGCTTGACAGGGACCGTTAACACTGAAGCTTTCTTT.